The text below deals with one T cell receptor beta chain. What it recognizes is unknown. In germline, CDR1 is MDHEN, CDR2 SYDVKM. This CDR3 is 15 amino acids long. V was pared by 5 bases and J by 1 base, with 12 bases between. These data are taken from a study of blood T cells in healthy people across ages. Overall study findings and caveats: Aged donors had fewer naive CD4+ cells and lower diversity than long-lived donors. Researchers report that TCR beta diversity correlated strongly with naive T cell percentage.

All donors came from Russia, were Caucasian and healthy, and spanned ages roughly 6 to 95. Alongside a J-beta primer mix, a sample-barcoded 5' primer served in a second PCR lasting about 7 to 12 cycles. Each cDNA molecule carried a tag from a template-switch adaptor that contained 12 random nucleotides. TCRdb passed the 5' RACE reads through MiXCR, listing each CDR3 protein once. The repertoire includes around 2 million distinct CDR3 sequences, more than 35% of them detected once, and 20% to 25% sits in the top ten. The rearrangement joins TRBV28 to TRBJ2-4; a possible D gene is TRBD1 (7 bases). Sample: blood. The receptor was isolated from a human donor in good health. The CDR3 DNA is TGTGCCAGCAGTACCCCAGGGGGGGCCAAAAACATTCAGTACTTC. Translation: CASSTPGGAKNIQYF.